The text below deals with one T cell receptor beta chain. A few counts support this clone. Its antigen remains undetermined. No base quality information exists; no much larger clone differs at one position. This specimen comes from a study of T cell changes during pregnancy in multiple sclerosis (dated by TCRdb to between 2019 and 2020). Context from the whole study: The study examined how the T cell repertoire changed over the course of pregnancy in women with multiple sclerosis.

Library method: the immunoSEQ multiplex PCR assay. In its TCRdb copy, this immuneACCESS table keeps in-frame sequences only and misses some clones. Where compared with another copy, unresolved V genes explain less than half of these, and the others have no known cause. The sample contains about 69,000 clones, roughly 92% of them found a single time. The ten largest clones represent just under 2% of the sample. The sample in question was peripheral blood, obtained in the third trimester of pregnancy. The sequence was obtained from a female donor in good health, enrolled as a control in a pregnancy study.

The sequence in DNA is TGTGCCAGCAGAGCGGGGAATGAAAAACTGTTTTTT. This codes for CASRAGNEKLFF. Recombination linked TRBV6-5 to TRBJ1-4, with the D segment identity uncertain. The CDR3, cysteine through phenylalanine, is 12 amino acids long. Only the CDR3 region is kept as DNA, spanning 36 bases read in frame from base 1. A distance of 7 bases separates the germline ends of V and J, which lose 6 bases and 5 bases respectively. The germline V gene supplies CDR1 MNHEY and CDR2 SVGAGI.